This TCR beta chain appears in the sequencing data of a study of blood T cell repertoires in COVID-19. Study-wide context: The United States, Italy and Spain supplied acute and convalescent COVID-19 samples. Nucleic acid was either cDNA or gDNA, and it came from T cells, B-cell-depleted T cells, or PBMCs.

Original handling: Estimation of nucleated cell counts was performed using reference gene primer amplification. Data came from immunoSEQ multiplex PCR; TCRdb stores just in-frame clones and leaves some out. Clone size and V and J calls were adopted from that table, with D and trimming inferred from the DNA. The sample lists some 100,000 clones, about 89% occurring once. Trimming shortened V by 0 bases and J by 5 bases, and 11 bases separated the two germline ends. Germline CDR1 and CDR2: LNHNV and YYDKDF (reference sequence). The CDR3 is 15 residues long. This TCR was sampled from a woman aged 25 to 45 with acute or convalescent COVID-19. The J gene is TRBJ1-5, the V gene TRBV15; D is ambiguous. Sequenced material: peripheral blood. The DNA of the CDR3 is TGTGCCACCAGCAGAGATTGGGCAGACGATCAGCCCCAGCATTTT. This sequence encodes CATSRDWADDQPQHF.